This entry features one TCR beta chain sequence. The data were taken from a study of blood T cell repertoires in COVID-19. In germline, CDR1 is KGHSH, CDR2 LQKENI. With V trimmed by 5 bases and J by 4 bases, 4 bases remained unmatched. The CDR3 loop spans 15 amino acids. How the authors handled the data: Quantification of nucleated cells was approximated via reference gene primer amplification. The method was immunoSEQ multiplex PCR; TCRdb's version includes in-frame clones alone and lacks a portion of them. For V, J and clone size, that table is used; D and trimming come from the DNA. Of about 280,000 clones listed, about 85% are singletons.

Sequenced: peripheral blood. This chain links TRBV18 with TRBJ2-7; 14 bases map to TRBD2. This TCR was sampled from a human donor in a cohort sampled during active COVID-19. CDR3 nucleotide sequence: TGTGCCAGCTCATCCGGGACTAGCGGGAGATACGAGCAGTACTTC. Its protein is CASSSGTSGRYEQYF.